This T cell receptor beta chain was retrieved from a study of T cell responses to AZD1222 COVID-19 vaccine. Libraries were prepared by immunoSEQ multiplex PCR; TCRdb keeps only in-frame clonotypes and omits some of them. The table has 150,000 or so clones, about 88% seen once. The origin of this receptor is an adult in good health. Specimen: peripheral blood, collected on day 0 of AZD1222 vaccination.

The CDR3 spells CASSQGSGLISYNEQFF. CDR3 sequence (DNA): TGCGCCAGCAGCCAGGGCTCGGGGCTCATATCCTACAATGAGCAGTTCTTC. The J gene is TRBJ2-1, the V gene TRBV4-1; D could derive from TRBD1 or TRBD2 (5 bases each). Trimming took off 3 bases at V and 1 base at J, with 16 bases between the two ends. Germline V CDR1 and CDR2: MGHRA, YSYEKL. The CDR3 contains 17 residues.